The 32 T cell receptor beta chains below come from one sample, sequenced in a study of cytomegalovirus exposure and HLA in healthy donors. The PCR made use of 60 Vbeta and 13 Jbeta primers. Sequencing was performed with immunoSEQ multiplex PCR; in TCRdb, only in-frame clones are kept and a portion is missing. The sample holds 100,000 to 150,000 clones; roughly 75% are singletons and the top ten take more than 2.5%. The sequencing input was PBMCs. These receptors were collected from a woman aged 50 to 65 in good health and CMV-seronegative.

CDR3 sequence reads: CASSRRLAGAGEQYF. CDR3 DNA sequence: TGTGCCAGCAGCAGACGATTAGCGGGAGCTGGGGAGCAGTACTTC. The J gene is TRBJ2-7, the V gene TRBV28; TRBD2 agrees at 9 bases. Germline V CDR1 and CDR2: MDHEN, SYDVKM. V lost 6 bases to trimming and J lost 7 bases; unmatched junction nucleotides: 13. This CDR3 spans 15 amino acids.

The chain joins TRBV6-6 to TRBJ1-4; TRBD1 might be the D (5 bases). The CDR3 is 16 residues long. Germline V CDR1 and CDR2: MNHNY, SVGAGI (reference sequence). The V end lost 2 bases, the J end lost 0 bases, and 10 bases lay between the germline ends. The CDR3 loop reads CASSYPAGATNEKLFF. The CDR3 coding sequence is TGTGCCAGCAGTTACCCCGCGGGGGCAACTAATGAAAAACTGTTTTTT.

The chain carries TRBV6-4 and TRBJ1-6; 7 bases agree with TRBD1. Germline CDR1 and CDR2: MRHNA and SNTAGT. V trimming: 3 bases; J trimming: 7 bases; junction bases outside the gene matches: 0. The CDR3 is 13 amino acids. The CDR3 reads CASSETGNSPLHF. CDR3 sequence (DNA): TGTGCCAGCAGTGAGACAGGGAATTCACCCCTCCACTTT.

The V and J genes are TRBV6-1 and TRBJ2-7, with 8 bases lining up with TRBD2. The CDR3 sequence is 14 residues long. J lost 2 bases, V lost 6 bases, and 6 bases had no gene match. Germline V gene lookup returns CDR1 MNHNS and CDR2 SASEGT. The CDR3 DNA reads TGTGCCAGCAGAGCCGGGACTAGAACCTACGAGCAGTACTTC. Residues: CASRAGTRTYEQYF.

Comment on this clone: The identical CDR3 is also encoded by other nucleotide sequences in the sample. The rearrangement uses TRBV19 and TRBJ1-5; no clear D gene. CDR3 length: 14 residues. Looked up from germline, CDR1 is LNHDA and CDR2 is SQIVND (reference sequence). V lost 1 base and J lost 2, with 6 bases in between. The CDR3 sequence: CASSIVAGNQPQHF. In DNA, the CDR3 is TGTGCCAGTAGTATAGTTGCAGGCAATCAGCCCCAGCATTTT.

V usage is TRBV27 and J usage is TRBJ2-7; D call uncertain. The germline gives CDR1 MNHEY, CDR2 SMNVEV (reference sequence). The V end was cut by 3 bases, the J end by 3 bases, with 9 bases between. CDR3 length equals 13 residues. CDR3 sequence (DNA): TGTGCCAGCAGTTTTAACAGCCGCTACGAGCAGTACTTC. Protein: CASSFNSRYEQYF.

V usage is TRBV28 and J usage is TRBJ2-6; maybe TRBD2 (5 bases). Trimming cost V 3 bases and J 1 base, with 13 bases left between them. CDR3 length: 17 residues. Germline-derived CDR1 and CDR2 are MDHEN and SYDVKM. The CDR3: CASSFGLTISGANVLTF. The CDR3 bases are TGTGCCAGCAGTTTTGGACTGACGATATCTGGGGCCAACGTCCTGACTTTC.

This clone was recorded a few times. This chain connects TRBV27 to TRBJ1-1; TRBD1 aligns across 7 bases. CDR1 and CDR2 (germline): MNHEY, SMNVEV (reference sequence). Losses at the gene ends were 6 bases for V and 1 base for J; bases not matched to a gene: 5. The CDR3 runs 14 residues. CDR3 nucleotides: TGTGCCAGCAGCCCCGGGACAGCGAACACTGAAGCTTTCTTT. Amino acids: CASSPGTANTEAFF.

The chain is built from TRBV14 and TRBJ2-5; 11 nucleotides agree with TRBD2. Trimming removed 4 bases from V and 5 bases from J; junction bases left unmatched: 6. Looked up from germline, CDR1 is SGHDN and CDR2 is FVKESK. The CDR3 covers 15 residues. The CDR3 DNA reads as TGTGCCAGCAGCCTGGGACTAGCGGCGGTGGAGACCCAGTACTTC. Amino acids: CASSLGLAAVETQYF.

This clone has only a few counts. V is TRBV11-3 and J is TRBJ2-7; 12 nucleotides match TRBD1. CDR1 is SGHNT and CDR2 is YENEEA in the germline V gene. The V gene end was trimmed by 4 bases and the J gene end by 7 bases; junction bases not matched to a gene: 8. CDR3 length: 15 residues. CDR3 amino acids: CASSSRDRGRWEQYF. The CDR3 DNA is TGTGCCAGCAGCTCACGGGACAGGGGGCGATGGGAGCAGTACTTC.

The chain couples TRBV5-1 to TRBJ2-1; possibly TRBD2 for D (5 bases). The germline V and J ends were trimmed by 4 bases and 0 bases, with 14 bases remaining between them. The CDR3 sequence is 16 residues long. Germline CDR1 and CDR2: SGHRS and YFSETQ. In DNA, the CDR3 is TGCGCCAGCAGCCCAGGTTCGGGGAGCTCCTACAATGAGCAGTTCTTC. Translation: CASSPGSGSSYNEQFF.

V gene TRBV29-1 combines with J gene TRBJ1-3; no reliable D call. The V and J ends lost 6 bases and 3 bases respectively, with 6 bases between them. Per the germline V gene, CDR1 is SQVTM and CDR2 is ANQGSEA. The CDR3 consists of 11 residues. The DNA for the CDR3 is TGCAGCGTGGTGCGTGGAAACACCATATATTTT. It codes for CSVVRGNTIYF.

The chain carries TRBV23-1 and TRBJ2-7; 7 bases are shared with TRBD1. TRBV23-1 is an ORF, and what it does is uncertain. The CDR3 spans 14 residues. J was trimmed by 3 bases and V by 10 bases; bases with no gene match: 12. CDR3 sequence: CANDQSGQYYEQYF. As DNA, the CDR3 is TGCGCCAACGATCAGTCGGGACAGTACTACGAGCAGTACTTC.

Comment on this clone: A read error likely explains this, since a far larger clone differs by one base. The gene calls are TRBV7-9 and TRBJ2-7; D gene unclear. Germline-derived CDR1 and CDR2 are SEHNR and FQNEAQ (reference sequence). CDR3 length: 14 amino acids. CDR3 DNA: TGTGCCCGCAGCTTAGGTTCAGACACCTACGAGCAGTACTTC. This gives the protein CARSLGSDTYEQYF.

The genes are TRBV30 and TRBJ2-1, with TRBD2 matching over 8 bases. The V segment lost 0 bases and the J segment 1 base; nucleotides outside the gene matches: 2. Germline V CDR1 and CDR2: GTSNPN, SVGIG (reference sequence). The CDR3 is 15 amino acids. CDR3 bases: TGTGCCTGGAGTGTAGGGACTAGTTCCTACAATGAGCAGTTCTTC. This gives the protein CAWSVGTSSYNEQFF.

This chain uses TRBV7-9 with TRBJ2-3, with D possibly matching TRBD1 (6 bases). The CDR3 length is 14 residues. Germline V gives CDR1 SEHNR, CDR2 FQNEAQ (reference sequence). Trimming cost V 5 bases and J 3 bases, with 12 bases left between them. This CDR3 is CASSPMGATDTQYF. The CDR3 nucleotides are TGTGCCAGCAGCCCAATGGGGGCAACAGATACGCAGTATTTT.

The chain recombines TRBV7-2 with TRBJ2-7; TRBD2 agrees at 11 bases. The ends lost 6 bases at V and 7 bases at J; junction bases unmatched: 8. The CDR3 has 14 residues. CDR1 is SGHTA and CDR2 is FQGNSA in the germline V gene. For the CDR3, the DNA is TGTGCCAGCAGTCGGATCGGGACTAGCGGAGAGCAGTACTTC. This gives the protein CASSRIGTSGEQYF.

The rearrangement uses TRBV27 and TRBJ2-3, with a possible D match to TRBD2 (5 bases). Trimming removed 3 bases at V and 0 bases at J, with 10 bases between. This CDR3 has 15 residues. Germline V lookup: CDR1 MNHEY, CDR2 SMNVEV (reference sequence). For the CDR3, the DNA is TGTGCCAGCAGTTTCGCAGCGGCAAGCACAGATACGCAGTATTTT. Its translation: CASSFAAASTDTQYF.

The rearrangement uses TRBV6-6 and TRBJ1-5; TRBD1 agrees at 7 bases. Germline CDR1 and CDR2: MNHNY and SVGAGI (reference sequence). The CDR3 runs 13 residues. V lost 7 bases and J lost 3; bases outside the gene matches: 3. The CDR3: CASIQGVNQPQHF. As DNA, the CDR3 is TGTGCCAGCATCCAGGGGGTCAATCAGCCCCAGCATTTT.

The chain joins TRBV6-1 to TRBJ2-1, with 8 nucleotides matching TRBD2. CDR1 MNHNS and CDR2 SASEGT come from the germline V gene. Trimming cost V 5 bases and J 7 bases; bases outside gene matches: 10. The CDR3 spans 15 residues. DNA of the CDR3: TGTGCCAGCAGTCCGGAGAGCGGGAGCTGGAATGAGCAGTTCTTC. Residues: CASSPESGSWNEQFF.

CDR3 DNA: TGTGCCAGCAGTGAACGAGGGCTGTACACCGGGGAGCTGTTTTTT. It encodes CASSERGLYTGELFF. The chain couples TRBV2 to TRBJ2-2; the D gene is possibly TRBD2 (5 bases). Germline CDR1 and CDR2: SNHLY and FYNNEI. V dropped 2 bases and J dropped 3 bases, with 10 bases sitting between them. The CDR3 spans 15 residues.

CDR3 loop: CASSLSAGKVDYGYTF. In DNA, the CDR3 is TGTGCCAGCAGCTTAAGCGCGGGGAAAGTTGACTATGGCTACACCTTC. The genes are TRBV7-2 and TRBJ1-2; no definite D call. The CDR3 is 16 amino acids. Trimming took 2 bases from V and 3 from J, leaving 16 bases between them. The germline gives CDR1 SGHTA, CDR2 FQGNSA.

The rearrangement uses TRBV7-3 and TRBJ2-3; no firm D call. The ends were cut back, 2 bases at V and 1 base at J, with 4 bases in the middle. Germline V CDR1 and CDR2: SGHTA, FQGTGA. The CDR3 loop spans 13 amino acids. The CDR3 loop is CASSLEGTDTQYF. In nucleotides, the CDR3 is TGTGCCAGCAGCTTAGAGGGCACAGATACGCAGTATTTT. The whole variable domain, remainder taken from reference TRBV7-3 and TRBJ2-3, is GAGVSQTPSNKVTEKGKYVELRCDPISGHTALYWYRQSLGQGPEFLIYFQGTGAADDSGLPNDRFFAVRPEGSVSTLKIQRTERGDSAVYLCASSLEGTDTQYFGPGTRLTVL.

This clone showed up just once. The chain is built from TRBV5-4 and TRBJ1-6, with a tentative D call TRBD1 (6 bases). With 0 bases removed from V and 10 bases from J, the gap between germline ends came to 14 bases. The CDR3 has 15 amino acids. Germline CDR1 is SGHNT and CDR2 is YYREEE (reference sequence). CDR3 sequence reads: CASSLDRDFDSPLHF. In DNA, the CDR3 is TGTGCCAGCAGCTTGGACAGGGATTTTGACTCACCCCTCCACTTT.

The CDR3 here is CASSVLSGETQYF. CDR3 bases: TGTGCCAGCAGCGTCCTGTCGGGGGAGACCCAGTACTTC. V is TRBV9 and J is TRBJ2-5; a weak D match, TRBD2 (5 bases). Germline loops: CDR1 SGDLS, CDR2 YYNGEE. The CDR3 loop spans 13 amino acids. The V gene lost 2 bases and the J gene lost 5 bases, with 10 bases spanning the gap.

This chain links TRBV28 with TRBJ2-1, with TRBD2 matching over 7 bases. V shed 7 bases and J 8 bases; nucleotides not matched to a gene: 14. The CDR3 loop spans 15 amino acids. Germline CDR1 is MDHEN and CDR2 is SYDVKM. In nucleotides, the CDR3 is TGTGCCAGCAAATCTGCGGGAGACCCCCACCATGAGCAGTTCTTC. It encodes CASKSAGDPHHEQFF.

CDR3 nucleotide sequence: TGTGCCAGCAGCCGTAATGAGCAGTTCTTC. This codes for CASSRNEQFF. The chain couples TRBV13 to TRBJ2-1; D not certain. Germline V CDR1 and CDR2: PRHDT, FYEKMQ (reference sequence). Trimming stripped 5 bases from V and 7 bases from J, with 3 bases between. The CDR3 covers 10 residues.

As concerns this clone: Mismatch with germline at one junction end may stem from a read error. The chain links TRBV5-4 to TRBJ2-7; TRBD2 aligns across 11 bases. Germline V CDR1 and CDR2: SGHNT, YYREEE (reference sequence). The CDR3 has 15 amino acids. CDR3 protein: CASSLGTSGTYEQYF. The CDR3, as DNA: TGCGCCAGCAGCCTGGGGACTAGCGGTACCTACGAGCAGTACTTC.

The chain carries TRBV6-6 and TRBJ1-4; D unresolved. CDR3 length equals 15 residues. From germline, CDR1 is MNHNY and CDR2 SVGAGI (reference sequence). Between the trimmed V and J ends, which lost 2 bases and 7 bases, there was a span of 14 bases. DNA for the CDR3: TGTGCCAGCAGTTACGAGCAGCCGGGAAGTGAAAAACTGTTTTTT. Protein sequence: CASSYEQPGSEKLFF.

The genes are TRBV7-2 and TRBJ2-7, with TRBD1 matching over 9 bases. Per germline, CDR1 SGHTA and CDR2 FQGNSA. This CDR3 comprises 15 residues. J was trimmed by 1 base and V by 5 bases; bases with no gene match: 6. The CDR3, as DNA: TGTGCCAGCAGCCACCGGGACAGGGCATCCTACGAGCAGTACTTC. Its protein product is CASSHRDRASYEQYF. Based on the CDR3 plus reference TRBV7-2 and TRBJ2-7, the full variable domain is GAGVSQSPSNKVTEKGKDVELRCDPISGHTALYWYRQSLGQGLEFLIYFQGNSAPDKSGLPSDRFSAERTGGSVSTLTIQRTQQEDSAVYLCASSHRDRASYEQYFGPGTRLTVT.

J is TRBJ2-7 and V is TRBV27; 10 positions agree with TRBD1. Germline lookup yields CDR1 MNHEY and CDR2 SMNVEV (reference sequence). This CDR3 is 13 amino acids long. J gave up 5 bases and V 10 bases, and 8 bases lay outside the gene matches. For the CDR3, the DNA is TGTGCCACCACCGGGACAGGGGTCAACGAGCAGTACTTC. It codes for CATTGTGVNEQYF.

This sequence joins TRBV28 and TRBJ2-2; 7 bases are shared with TRBD2. From germline, CDR1 is MDHEN and CDR2 SYDVKM. The CDR3 totals 15 residues. Unmatched junction bases numbered 5, after V lost 3 bases and J lost 4 bases. CDR3 in amino acids: CASSLREWSTGELFF. The CDR3 nucleotides read TGTGCCAGCAGTTTGCGGGAGTGGTCCACCGGGGAGCTGTTTTTT.